This entry is about one T cell receptor beta chain. It has no known antigen specificity. No clone much larger than this one lies a single base away; base qualities are absent. Its CDR3 holds 15 amino acids, cysteine through phenylalanine. Only the CDR3 portion is preserved as DNA: 45 bases, with reading frame beginning at the first base. The germline V gene encodes CDR1 SGHRS and CDR2 YFSETQ. V has 3 bases trimmed and J has 3 bases trimmed; junction bases matching no gene number 5. Whole blood was collected in K2EDTA tubes by collaborating institutions according to the institutions' own protocols. For TCRbeta analysis, collaborator samples were shipped as frozen whole blood, as isolated PBMCs, or as DNA extracted from either sample type. TCRbeta CDR3 regions were amplified from genomic DNA by means of the immunoSEQ Assay, a bias-controlled multiplex PCR. The original methods were these. Within the assay, amplification of reference gene primers was used to estimate how many nucleated cells each sample contained. Sequence reads were collapsed and filtered to measure the absolute abundance of every unique TCRbeta CDR3 rearrangement. For each sample, productive Simpson clonality was calculated by taking the square root of Simpson's diversity index across productive rearrangements. TCRdb provides this immuneACCESS table in a form limited to in-frame rearrangements. Some clones are lacking; in checked studies, under half of them reflect an unresolved V gene, and why the rest are absent is not known. Clone size and the V and J calls come from that table; the DNA yielded D and trimming. The sample table records approximately 210,000 clones; about 88% of these occur just once. Approximately 1.7% of the sample comes from the top ten.

This sample was included in a study of blood T cell repertoires in COVID-19 (dated by TCRdb to 2020 to 2022). For context, the study as a whole: Collaborator samples came from the United States, Italy and Spain and covered acute and convalescent phases of COVID-19. A freely available public database, intended as a resource for researchers studying the immune response to SARS-CoV-2, is where the repertoires were released. HLA class I and class II types, where available, came from metadata supplied by the sample provider rather than from assay-based typing. The sample metadata nearly always contained a de-identified subject ID, COVID-19 status, age in years and sex. Samples came from the ongoing ImmuneRACE study (first 160 participants) plus 1,254 subjects from 6 global collaborators. The prospective study material was composed of cDNA or gDNA derived from T cells, B-cell-depleted T cells, or PBMCs. Deeply sampled blood TCRbeta repertoires from subjects exposed to, actively infected with, or recovered from COVID-19 were included in the dataset. Here is what the overall study found, with its caveats: How much clinical and demographic metadata was included differed by source and by participant, and the metadata was provided uncurated.

The sequence derives from a man between 65 and 85 years old with acute or convalescent COVID-19. The sequenced sample was peripheral blood. The rearrangement combines TRBV5-1 with TRBJ2-7; TRBD2 matches 11 bases in the middle. The encoded CDR3 is CASSSTSGSFYEQYF. The DNA sequence follows: TGCGCCAGCAGCTCCACTAGCGGGAGTTTCTACGAGCAGTACTTC.